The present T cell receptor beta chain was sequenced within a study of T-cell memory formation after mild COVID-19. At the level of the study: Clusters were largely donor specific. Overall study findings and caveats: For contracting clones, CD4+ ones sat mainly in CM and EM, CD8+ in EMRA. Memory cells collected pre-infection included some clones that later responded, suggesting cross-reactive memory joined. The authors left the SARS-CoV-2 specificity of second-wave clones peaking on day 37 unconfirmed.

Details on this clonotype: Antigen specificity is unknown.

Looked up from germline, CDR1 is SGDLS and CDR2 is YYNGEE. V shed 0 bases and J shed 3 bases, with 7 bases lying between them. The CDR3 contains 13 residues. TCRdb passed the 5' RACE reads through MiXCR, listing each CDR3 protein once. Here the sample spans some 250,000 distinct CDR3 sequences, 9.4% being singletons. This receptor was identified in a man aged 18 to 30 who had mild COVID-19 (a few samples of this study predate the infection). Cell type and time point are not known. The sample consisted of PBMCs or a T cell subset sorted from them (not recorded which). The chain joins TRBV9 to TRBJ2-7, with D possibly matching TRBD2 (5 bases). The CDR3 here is CASSVGGFYEQYF. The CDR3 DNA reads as TGTGCCAGCAGCGTAGGAGGGTTCTACGAGCAGTACTTC. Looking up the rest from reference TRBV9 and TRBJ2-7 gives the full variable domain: DSGVTQTPKHLITATGQRVTLRCSPRSGDLSVYWYQQSLDQGLQFLIQYYNGEERAKGNILERFSAQQFPDLHSELNLSSLELGDSALYFCASSVGGFYEQYFGPGTRLTVT.